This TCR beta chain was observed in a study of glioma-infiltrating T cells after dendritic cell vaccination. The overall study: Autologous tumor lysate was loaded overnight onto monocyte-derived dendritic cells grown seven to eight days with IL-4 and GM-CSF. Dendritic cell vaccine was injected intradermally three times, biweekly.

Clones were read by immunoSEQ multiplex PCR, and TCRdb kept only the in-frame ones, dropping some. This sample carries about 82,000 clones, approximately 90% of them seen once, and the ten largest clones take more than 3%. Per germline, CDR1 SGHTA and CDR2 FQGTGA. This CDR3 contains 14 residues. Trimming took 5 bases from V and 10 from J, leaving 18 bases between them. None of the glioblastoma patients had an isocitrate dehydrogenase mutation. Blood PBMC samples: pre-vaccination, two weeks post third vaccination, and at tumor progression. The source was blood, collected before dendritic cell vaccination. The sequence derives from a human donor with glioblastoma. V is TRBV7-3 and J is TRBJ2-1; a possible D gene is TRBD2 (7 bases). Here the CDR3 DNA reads TGTGCCAGCAGCAAGGGGGGGGCTGGTCGGGAGCAGTTCTTC. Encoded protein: CASSKGGAGREQFF. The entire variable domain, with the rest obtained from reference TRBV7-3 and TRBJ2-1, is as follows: GAGVSQTPSNKVTEKGKYVELRCDPISGHTALYWYRQSLGQGPEFLIYFQGTGAADDSGLPNDRFFAVRPEGSVSTLKIQRTERGDSAVYLCASSKGGAGREQFFGPGTRLTVL.